A selection of T cell receptor beta chains follows, all from one sample in a study of Ad26.COV2.S vaccination and SARS-CoV-2 variants. Clones were sequenced by immunoSEQ multiplex PCR, and TCRdb holds only the in-frame ones, with some missing. Among around 300,000 clones listed, approximately 86% were seen once. The sample consisted of peripheral blood, taken in a trial of Ad26.COV2.S vaccine versus placebo. All receptors derive from a person aged 18-65 years who received the Ad26.COV2.S COVID-19 vaccine or a placebo. Each CDR3 is given with its conserved first and last residue. The D gene is left open where the match is weak. Part of the rows lack a size; the others show once, few, many or a class for expanded clones.

>once|TRBD1|TRBV5-6|TRBJ1-2
CASSPQGANYGYTF
TGTGCCAGCAGCCCACAGGGGGCTAACTATGGCTACACCTTC
>-|-|TRBV28|TRBJ2-6
CASSYKGSGANVLTF
TGTGCCAGCAGTTATAAGGGGTCTGGGGCCAACGTCCTGACTTTC
>-|TRBD2|TRBV4-1|TRBJ2-7
CASSLKTSGNEQYF
TGCGCCAGCAGCCTTAAGACTAGCGGGAACGAGCAGTACTTC
>few|-|TRBV4-3|TRBJ1-2
CASSLDNYGYTF
TGCGCCAGCAGCCTTGATAACTATGGCTACACCTTC
>-|TRBD2|TRBV4-3|TRBJ2-3
CASSQEALAGVKDTQYF
TGCGCCAGCAGCCAAGAGGCCCTAGCGGGAGTGAAAGATACGCAGTATTTT
>-|-|TRBV6-2/TRBV6-3|TRBJ2-7
CASSSPGYEQYF
TGTGCCAGCAGCTCTCCTGGATACGAGCAGTACTTC
>-|-|TRBV7-2|TRBJ2-7
CASSYTGSYEQYF
TGTGCCAGCAGCTATACAGGGTCCTACGAGCAGTACTTC
>many|TRBD2|TRBV24-1|TRBJ2-3
CATSSSGNTDTQYF
TGTGCCACCAGCTCTAGCGGGAACACAGATACGCAGTATTTT
>-|-|TRBV12-3/TRBV12-4|TRBJ2-1
CASSLGPYNEQFF
TGTGCCAGCAGTTTGGGGCCGTACAATGAGCAGTTCTTC
>-|-|TRBV7-8|TRBJ2-1
CASSPGRGASPYNEQFF
TGTGCCAGCAGCCCAGGGAGGGGGGCGTCCCCCTACAATGAGCAGTTCTTC
>once|-|TRBV12-5|TRBJ2-1
CASGLLGGGYNEQFF
TGTGCTAGTGGGTTGCTCGGGGGAGGTTACAATGAGCAGTTCTTC
>-|-|TRBV5-1|TRBJ2-5
CASSLGSVEQETQYF
TGCGCCAGCAGCTTGGGTAGCGTGGAGCAAGAGACCCAGTACTTC
>-|-|TRBV5-1|TRBJ1-4
CASSLGPPGTTNEKLFF
TGCGCCAGCAGCTTGGGGCCTCCGGGGACAACTAATGAAAAACTGTTTTTT
>-|-|TRBV11-2|TRBJ2-3
CASSLYEGAGGGTDTQYF
TGTGCCAGCAGCTTATATGAGGGGGCTGGCGGGGGCACAGATACGCAGTATTTT
>-|TRBD1|TRBV27|TRBJ2-5
CASSGGTGASETQYF
TGTGCCAGCAGTGGGGGGACAGGGGCATCGGAGACCCAGTACTTC
>-|TRBD2|TRBV5-1|TRBJ2-5
CASSLGSGGPWETQYF
TGCGCCAGCAGCTTGGGCAGCGGGGGGCCGTGGGAGACCCAGTACTTC
>few|-|TRBV7-9|TRBJ2-3
CASSLEGGHTGGTDTQYF
TGTGCCAGCAGCTTAGAGGGGGGCCACACAGGGGGCACAGATACGCAGTATTTT
>-|-|TRBV6-2/TRBV6-3|TRBJ2-1
CASSYPGDDNEQFF
TGTGCCAGCAGTTACCCGGGGGACGACAATGAGCAGTTCTTC
>once|-|TRBV7-9|TRBJ2-1
CASSLAGGSNNEQFF
TGTGCCAGCAGCTTAGCTGGTGGCAGTAACAATGAGCAGTTCTTC
>-|-|TRBV7-9|TRBJ2-5
CASSRGTQETQYF
TGTGCCAGCAGCCGAGGGACTCAAGAGACCCAGTACTTC
>-|-|TRBV5-4|TRBJ2-7
CASSRLLGGSYEQYF
TGTGCCAGCAGCCGCTTACTAGGGGGCTCCTACGAGCAGTACTTC
>-|-|TRBV4-3|TRBJ2-1
CASSQGAGTYNEQFF
TGCGCCAGCAGCCAGGGTGCAGGGACCTACAATGAGCAGTTCTTC
>-|-|TRBV5-6|TRBJ1-1
CASSLVQMNTEAFF
TGTGCCAGCAGCTTGGTTCAGATGAACACTGAAGCTTTCTTT
>-|TRBD1|TRBV5-4|TRBJ2-7
CASSVSTGGMYEQYF
TGTGCCAGCAGCGTGTCGACAGGGGGCATGTACGAGCAGTACTTC
>-|-|TRBV27|TRBJ2-1
CASSRDSPWLDEQFF
TGTGCCAGCAGCCGGGACTCCCCGTGGTTGGATGAGCAGTTCTTC
>once|-|TRBV11-2|TRBJ1-5
CASSLDRWGNQPQHF
TGTGCCAGCAGCTTAGATCGGTGGGGGAATCAGCCCCAGCATTTT
>-|TRBD1|TRBV27|TRBJ1-1
CASSPHRDRGITEAFF
TGTGCCAGCAGTCCTCACCGGGACAGGGGGATCACTGAAGCTTTCTTT